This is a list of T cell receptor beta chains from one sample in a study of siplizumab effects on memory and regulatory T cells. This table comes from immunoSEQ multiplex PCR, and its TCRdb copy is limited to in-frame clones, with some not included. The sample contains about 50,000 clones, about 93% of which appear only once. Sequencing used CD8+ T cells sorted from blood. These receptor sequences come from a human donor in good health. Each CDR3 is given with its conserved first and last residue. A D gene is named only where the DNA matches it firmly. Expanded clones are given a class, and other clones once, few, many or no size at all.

cdr3_aa: CSAEDREDYGYTF
cdr3_nt: TGCAGCGCCGAGGACAGGGAGGACTATGGCTACACCTTC
v_call: TRBV29-1
j_call: TRBJ1-2
d_call: TRBD1
clone_size: once

cdr3_aa: CASSSALTGIDEQYF
cdr3_nt: TGTGCCAGCAGCTCGGCCTTGACAGGGATCGACGAGCAGTACTTC
v_call: TRBV7-9
j_call: TRBJ2-7
d_call: TRBD1
clone_size: NA

cdr3_aa: CASSPAGQGSYGYTF
cdr3_nt: TGTGCCAGCAGCCCGGCCGGACAGGGAAGCTATGGCTACACCTTC
v_call: TRBV11-1
j_call: TRBJ1-2
d_call: TRBD1
clone_size: NA

cdr3_aa: CAWSSQRELTDTQYF
cdr3_nt: TGTGCCTGGAGTAGTCAGCGGGAGCTAACGGATACGCAGTATTTT
v_call: TRBV30
j_call: TRBJ2-3
d_call: TRBD2
clone_size: NA

cdr3_aa: CASSPIMPSGLTGELFF
cdr3_nt: TGTGCCAGCAGTCCAATAATGCCAAGCGGGCTCACCGGGGAGCTGTTTTTT
v_call: TRBV27
j_call: TRBJ2-2
d_call: NA
clone_size: NA

cdr3_aa: CASSYSGRGDQPQHF
cdr3_nt: TGTGCCAGCAGTTACTCGGGCAGGGGGGATCAGCCCCAGCATTTT
v_call: TRBV6-5
j_call: TRBJ1-5
d_call: TRBD1
clone_size: few

cdr3_aa: CASSVRWNPSSYEQYF
cdr3_nt: TGTGCCAGCAGTGTTCGATGGAACCCGAGCTCCTACGAGCAGTACTTC
v_call: TRBV6-1
j_call: TRBJ2-7
d_call: NA
clone_size: NA

cdr3_aa: CASSETGLEETQYF
cdr3_nt: TGTGCCAGCAGTGAAACAGGGTTGGAAGAGACCCAGTACTTC
v_call: TRBV27
j_call: TRBJ2-5
d_call: NA
clone_size: NA

cdr3_aa: CASSLVMGKTEAFF
cdr3_nt: TGTGCCAGCAGCTTAGTGATGGGGAAAACTGAAGCTTTCTTT
v_call: TRBV7-9
j_call: TRBJ1-1
d_call: NA
clone_size: NA

cdr3_aa: CASSSMTRNQPQHF
cdr3_nt: TGTGCCAGCAGCTCGATGACAAGAAATCAGCCCCAGCATTTT
v_call: TRBV5-4
j_call: TRBJ1-5
d_call: NA
clone_size: NA

cdr3_aa: CASSLMGQGSEKLFF
cdr3_nt: TGCGCCAGCAGCTTGATGGGGCAGGGAAGTGAAAAACTGTTTTTT
v_call: TRBV5-1
j_call: TRBJ1-4
d_call: NA
clone_size: NA

cdr3_aa: CASSEYHISYNEQFF
cdr3_nt: TGTGCCAGCAGTGAATACCACATCTCCTACAATGAGCAGTTCTTC
v_call: TRBV6-1
j_call: TRBJ2-1
d_call: NA
clone_size: NA

cdr3_aa: CASMHDGGLGNTIYF
cdr3_nt: TGTGCCAGCATGCATGATGGAGGGCTCGGAAACACCATATATTTT
v_call: TRBV13
j_call: TRBJ1-3
d_call: NA
clone_size: NA

cdr3_aa: CASSAGGVSTDTQYF
cdr3_nt: TGTGCCAGTAGTGCAGGGGGGGTAAGCACAGATACGCAGTATTTT
v_call: TRBV19
j_call: TRBJ2-3
d_call: NA
clone_size: NA

cdr3_aa: CASRTELEDANTGELFF
cdr3_nt: TGTGCCAGCAGAACCGAACTTGAGGACGCGAACACCGGGGAGCTGTTTTTT
v_call: TRBV28
j_call: TRBJ2-2
d_call: NA
clone_size: NA

cdr3_aa: CASSQDISIAGELFF
cdr3_nt: TGTGCCAGCAGCCAAGATATTAGCATCGCCGGGGAGCTGTTTTTT
v_call: TRBV14
j_call: TRBJ2-2
d_call: NA
clone_size: NA

cdr3_aa: CASSEYRGSTQYF
cdr3_nt: TGCGCCAGCAGTGAGTACAGGGGTTCTACGCAGTATTTT
v_call: TRBV10-1
j_call: TRBJ2-3
d_call: TRBD1
clone_size: NA

cdr3_aa: CASSLDDDSGNPQNTGELFF
cdr3_nt: TGTGCCAGCAGTTTAGATGATGATAGCGGGAACCCTCAGAACACCGGGGAGCTGTTTTTT
v_call: TRBV28
j_call: TRBJ2-2
d_call: TRBD2
clone_size: NA

cdr3_aa: CASSLEQGSLRTLHF
cdr3_nt: TGCGCCAGCAGCTTGGAACAGGGAAGTCTTCGGACCCTCCACTTT
v_call: TRBV5-1
j_call: TRBJ1-6
d_call: NA
clone_size: NA

cdr3_aa: CASSYRLSANTGELFF
cdr3_nt: TGTGCCAGCAGTTATAGATTATCAGCGAACACCGGGGAGCTGTTTTTT
v_call: TRBV6-5
j_call: TRBJ2-2
d_call: NA
clone_size: NA

cdr3_aa: CASSPIRTRYNEQFF
cdr3_nt: TGTGCCAGCTCACCAATCAGGACAAGGTACAATGAGCAGTTCTTC
v_call: TRBV18
j_call: TRBJ2-1
d_call: NA
clone_size: NA

cdr3_aa: CASSLLSGGSGYTQYF
cdr3_nt: TGTGCCAGCAGTTTATTGAGTGGCGGGAGTGGGTATACGCAGTATTTT
v_call: TRBV28
j_call: TRBJ2-3
d_call: TRBD2
clone_size: NA

cdr3_aa: CASSLRDRGLNEQFF
cdr3_nt: TGTGCCAGCAGCCTGAGGGACAGGGGGCTGAATGAGCAGTTCTTC
v_call: TRBV14
j_call: TRBJ2-1
d_call: TRBD1
clone_size: NA

cdr3_aa: CAISEGGGRTEAFF
cdr3_nt: TGTGCCATCAGTGAGGGCGGGGGGCGGACTGAAGCTTTCTTT
v_call: TRBV10-3
j_call: TRBJ1-1
d_call: NA
clone_size: NA

cdr3_aa: CATIRRGSSYNEQFF
cdr3_nt: TGTGCCACCATTCGCAGGGGGAGCTCCTACAATGAGCAGTTCTTC
v_call: TRBV5-6
j_call: TRBJ2-1
d_call: TRBD1
clone_size: NA

cdr3_aa: CASSLGGQGRTDTQYF
cdr3_nt: TGTGCCAGCAGTTTGGGGGGACAGGGGCGCACAGATACGCAGTATTTT
v_call: TRBV27
j_call: TRBJ2-3
d_call: TRBD1
clone_size: NA

cdr3_aa: CASSTGTGRNTGELFF
cdr3_nt: TGCGCCAGCAGCACTGGGACAGGGCGGAACACCGGGGAGCTGTTTTTT
v_call: TRBV4-1
j_call: TRBJ2-2
d_call: TRBD1
clone_size: NA

cdr3_aa: CASSNSGIQPQHF
cdr3_nt: TGTGCCAGCAGTAATTCAGGGATCCAGCCCCAGCATTTT
v_call: TRBV28
j_call: TRBJ1-5
d_call: NA
clone_size: NA

cdr3_aa: CASSNPTGGWSYEQYF
cdr3_nt: TGTGCCAGCAGCAACCCGACAGGGGGCTGGTCCTACGAGCAGTACTTC
v_call: TRBV5-6
j_call: TRBJ2-7
d_call: TRBD1
clone_size: NA

cdr3_aa: CASSYSRAKNIQYF
cdr3_nt: TGTGCCAGCAGTTACTCACGTGCCAAAAACATTCAGTACTTC
v_call: TRBV6-6
j_call: TRBJ2-4
d_call: NA
clone_size: NA

cdr3_aa: CASSPTDLSEAGELFF
cdr3_nt: TGTGCCAGCAGCCCCACGGACCTTTCGGAGGCCGGGGAGCTGTTTTTT
v_call: TRBV13
j_call: TRBJ2-2
d_call: NA
clone_size: NA

cdr3_aa: CASSISTGGYEQYF
cdr3_nt: TGTGCCAGCAGTATATCGACAGGGGGCTACGAGCAGTACTTC
v_call: TRBV27
j_call: TRBJ2-7
d_call: TRBD1
clone_size: once

cdr3_aa: CASSFGLEAFF
cdr3_nt: TGTGCCAGCTCCTTCGGGCTTGAAGCTTTCTTT
v_call: TRBV2
j_call: TRBJ1-1
d_call: NA
clone_size: few

cdr3_aa: CASSSPGQGTPLGSSPLHF
cdr3_nt: TGTGCCAGCAGTTCGCCCGGACAGGGGACGCCCCTGGGTTCTTCACCCCTCCACTTT
v_call: TRBV28
j_call: TRBJ1-6
d_call: TRBD1
clone_size: NA

cdr3_aa: CASSPRPVNTEAFF
cdr3_nt: TGTGCCAGCAGTCCGCGGCCGGTGAACACTGAAGCTTTCTTT
v_call: TRBV28
j_call: TRBJ1-1
d_call: NA
clone_size: NA

cdr3_aa: CASSYPLGGRGETQYF
cdr3_nt: TGTGCCAGCAGTTACCCCCTCGGGGGGCGAGGGGAGACCCAGTACTTC
v_call: TRBV6-6
j_call: TRBJ2-5
d_call: NA
clone_size: NA

cdr3_aa: CVRSPGRFPSGRFGFYEQYF
cdr3_nt: TGTGTCAGAAGCCCAGGTAGGTTTCCTAGCGGGAGGTTCGGATTTTACGAGCAGTACTTC
v_call: TRBV7-5
j_call: TRBJ2-7
d_call: NA
clone_size: NA

cdr3_aa: CASSGGINGPDPWDTGELFF
cdr3_nt: TGCGCCAGCAGTGGGGGGATAAACGGGCCCGACCCTTGGGACACCGGGGAGCTGTTTTTT
v_call: TRBV10-1
j_call: TRBJ2-2
d_call: NA
clone_size: NA

cdr3_aa: CASSFVGPLGDEQYF
cdr3_nt: TGTGCCAGCAGCTTCGTAGGCCCCCTTGGGGACGAGCAGTACTTC
v_call: TRBV7-9
j_call: TRBJ2-7
d_call: NA
clone_size: NA

cdr3_aa: CASSSRDRDGETQYF
cdr3_nt: TGTGCCAGCAGCTCCCGGGACAGGGACGGGGAGACCCAGTACTTC
v_call: TRBV7-9
j_call: TRBJ2-5
d_call: TRBD1
clone_size: NA

cdr3_aa: CASSWSGRAKDTQYF
cdr3_nt: TGTGCCAGTAGTTGGAGCGGGAGGGCCAAAGATACGCAGTATTTT
v_call: TRBV19
j_call: TRBJ2-3
d_call: TRBD2
clone_size: NA

cdr3_aa: CASSIETNQPQHF
cdr3_nt: TGTGCCAGTAGTATAGAAACAAATCAGCCCCAGCATTTT
v_call: TRBV19
j_call: TRBJ1-5
d_call: NA
clone_size: NA

cdr3_aa: CASSLGTRGNEQFF
cdr3_nt: TGTGCCAGCAGCTTAGGGACTAGGGGCAATGAGCAGTTCTTC
v_call: TRBV7-6
j_call: TRBJ2-1
d_call: TRBD2
clone_size: NA

cdr3_aa: CASSDTGGTGELFF
cdr3_nt: TGTGCCAGCAGCGATACGGGAGGTACCGGGGAGCTGTTTTTT
v_call: TRBV9
j_call: TRBJ2-2
d_call: TRBD2
clone_size: NA

cdr3_aa: CASSSRGFTEAFF
cdr3_nt: TGTGCCAGCAGCTCAAGAGGGTTCACTGAAGCTTTCTTT
v_call: TRBV2
j_call: TRBJ1-1
d_call: NA
clone_size: NA

cdr3_aa: CASSLGSSDEQYF
cdr3_nt: TGTGCCAGCAGCTTGGGATCTTCAGACGAGCAGTACTTC
v_call: TRBV7-9
j_call: TRBJ2-7
d_call: NA
clone_size: NA

cdr3_aa: CASSLGNFEQFF
cdr3_nt: TGTGCCAGCAGCTTAGGGAACTTCGAGCAGTTCTTC
v_call: TRBV7-9
j_call: TRBJ2-1
d_call: NA
clone_size: few

cdr3_aa: CASSQDEGYSNQPQHF
cdr3_nt: TGCGCCAGCAGCCAAGATGAAGGATATAGCAATCAGCCCCAGCATTTT
v_call: TRBV4-1
j_call: TRBJ1-5
d_call: NA
clone_size: once

cdr3_aa: CASRLAGRDYEQYF
cdr3_nt: TGTGCCAGCCGACTAGCGGGTCGGGACTACGAGCAGTACTTC
v_call: TRBV27
j_call: TRBJ2-7
d_call: TRBD2
clone_size: once

cdr3_aa: CASLGEKLFF
cdr3_nt: TGTGCCTCCCTCGGGGAAAAACTGTTTTTT
v_call: TRBV15
j_call: TRBJ1-4
d_call: NA
clone_size: NA

cdr3_aa: CSSIPRGSYNEQFF
cdr3_nt: TGCAGCTCCATACCCCGTGGTTCCTACAATGAGCAGTTCTTC
v_call: TRBV29-1
j_call: TRBJ2-1
d_call: NA
clone_size: NA

cdr3_aa: CASSGPPHLYTF
cdr3_nt: TGTGCCAGCAGCGGGCCCCCACATCTCTACACCTTC
v_call: TRBV25-1
j_call: TRBJ1-2
d_call: NA
clone_size: NA

cdr3_aa: CASSTKETGDQYF
cdr3_nt: TGTGCCAGTAGTACTAAGGAAACCGGGGACCAGTACTTC
v_call: TRBV19
j_call: TRBJ2-5
d_call: NA
clone_size: NA

cdr3_aa: CASSSPLGLAGGVEQYF
cdr3_nt: TGTGCCAGCAGTTCTCCGTTGGGGCTAGCGGGAGGTGTAGAGCAGTACTTC
v_call: TRBV28
j_call: TRBJ2-7
d_call: TRBD2
clone_size: NA

cdr3_aa: CASSLWGQPQHF
cdr3_nt: TGTGCCAGCAGTTTATGGGGACAGCCCCAGCATTTT
v_call: TRBV28
j_call: TRBJ1-5
d_call: NA
clone_size: NA

cdr3_aa: CASSLFGVVLNNEQFF
cdr3_nt: TGTGCCAGCAGTTTATTCGGAGTAGTTCTTAACAATGAGCAGTTCTTC
v_call: TRBV28
j_call: TRBJ2-1
d_call: NA
clone_size: NA

cdr3_aa: CASSLEAGTASYGYTF
cdr3_nt: TGTGCCAGCAGCTTAGAAGCCGGGACAGCGAGCTATGGCTACACCTTC
v_call: TRBV13
j_call: TRBJ1-2
d_call: TRBD1
clone_size: NA

cdr3_aa: CASSTGGAESSYNEQFF
cdr3_nt: TGTGCCAGCAGCACCGGAGGGGCGGAGAGCTCCTACAATGAGCAGTTCTTC
v_call: TRBV9
j_call: TRBJ2-1
d_call: NA
clone_size: NA

cdr3_aa: CASSSQKYNEQFF
cdr3_nt: TGTGCCAGCAGCTCCCAAAAATACAATGAGCAGTTCTTC
v_call: TRBV11-2
j_call: TRBJ2-1
d_call: NA
clone_size: NA

cdr3_aa: CASSSDPGSNQPQHF
cdr3_nt: TGTGCCAGCAGCTCCGACCCGGGGTCAAATCAGCCCCAGCATTTT
v_call: TRBV7-8
j_call: TRBJ1-5
d_call: NA
clone_size: NA